The sample holds a few counts of the clone carrying this T cell receptor (beta chain). What it binds is not known. The diagnosis combined clinical symptoms, thyroxine, TRAb, thyroid ultrasound and orbital computed tomography scans. The data are from a study of Graves' ophthalmopathy and Graves' hyperthyroidism. Study details: Untreated patients at initial diagnosis provided peripheral blood.

Study outcomes and limitations: Blood was where most expanded thyroid clonotypes above 0.001 frequency also turned up.

RNA served as the template for amplifying TCR beta CDR3 regions. RT-PCR in the first round used HTBI primers; a second-round multiplex PCR followed. TCRdb re-called the multiplex PCR reads with MiXCR, one entry per CDR3 protein. The sample contains almost 750,000 distinct CDR3 sequences, 40% of which appear only once. This receptor was obtained from an adult man with Graves' ophthalmopathy. The sample taken for sequencing was peripheral blood.

CDR3 DNA sequence: TGCAGTGCCAACGGACAGGGGCTTCGCTACGAGCAGTACTTC. As protein: CSANGQGLRYEQYF. The chain is built from TRBV20-1 and TRBJ2-7, with 9 bases fitting TRBD1. Germline loops: CDR1 DFQATT, CDR2 SNEGSKA (reference sequence). The CDR3 consists of 14 residues. The J segment lost 3 bases and the V segment lost 6 bases, leaving 9 bases of the junction unmatched.